This T cell receptor (beta chain) was sequenced in a study of T cells in Graves' hyperthyroidism and ophthalmopathy (dated by TCRdb to the late 2010s). About the investigation overall: Peripheral blood was collected at initial diagnosis, before any treatment. The 75 to 100 discovery patients were divided at random into training and test sets in a 7:3 ratio. TCR Vbeta CDR3 sequencing of some 140 peripheral blood samples (roughly 41 ophthalmopathy, about 75 hyperthyroidism and roughly 17 progressor patients) is reported in the paper. Thyroid tissue and blood T-cell repertoires from more than 5 Graves' hyperthyroidism patients were also compared in the study. After sampling, hyperthyroidism patients received methimazole starting at 30 mg daily, and ophthalmopathy patients received high-dose intravenous methylprednisolone. A discovery cohort of approximately 100 patients, 43 with Graves' ophthalmopathy and 55 to 65 with stable Graves' hyperthyroidism, was used to find distinguishing TCR V-J signatures. An independent validation cohort of fewer than 20 hyperthyroidism patients and 17 patients who later progressed to ophthalmopathy tested prospective prediction of ophthalmopathy.

The TCR beta CDR3 regions were amplified from RNA transcripts. A first-round RT-PCR of the TCR CDR3 used the HTBI primer set with the Qiagen OneStep RT-PCR kit. Libraries were constructed in a second round of multiplex PCR, after which size selection and purification were performed. Paired-end sequencing of the libraries was performed with 100 bp reads on an Illumina HiSeq2000. The original methods were these. SOAPnuke was used to process the raw data, removing reads that contained adapters or uncalled bases, had a mean Phred below 15, or lacked an exact match to the constant primer or identifier. COPE v1.2.5 was used to merge high-quality paired reads, and clonotypes were defined as unique nucleotide sequences. MiTCR v1.1 was used to align clonotypes to the IMGT TRBV, TRBD and TRBJ reference segments. Only V-J combinations with frequency above 0.0001, covering roughly 99% of repertoires, were analysed. The TCS score was defined as the ratio of F50 (clonal expansion) to E x V (chaos), calculated using BLOSUM62-based TCRdist between CDR3 peptides within each V-J. Welch's t-statistics and random forest reduced around 510 V-J features to 13, which were used in a naive Bayes classifier (R e1071). Using fastp at Q25 and MiXCR, TCRdb reprocessed the public reads and kept productive beta chains. All rows with the same CDR3 protein become a single entry with the most common DNA and genes. These V and J calls derive from TCRdb rather than the authors' analysis. The sample table holds some 600,000 distinct CDR3 sequences, of which approximately 14% were seen once. The biggest ten clones account for more than 5% of the sample.

V is cut by 2 bases and J by 13 bases, and the space between the germline ends is 3 bases. The CDR3, from cysteine to phenylalanine, totals 10 residues. The DNA shown is the 30-base CDR3, in frame from base 1. CDR1 and CDR2 were assigned from the germline V gene as SNHLY and FYNNEI. General conclusions and limits of the study: No statistical method was used to set the sample size in advance, and investigators knew the group allocation. Most expanded thyroid clonotypes (frequency above 0.001) were also detected in blood, suggesting blood repertoires may reflect thyroid immune responses. In validation, the model predicted progression to ophthalmopathy with over 65% sensitivity and approximately 78% specificity, a median of about six months before onset. In cross-validation, a model built on a 13 V-J signature told ophthalmopathy apart from stable hyperthyroidism with just under 90% sensitivity and roughly 83% specificity, and in testing the same model reached 80%/75%.

In its sample, this clonotype was seen many times. This clone's antigen is unknown. No base qualities exist here, and no much larger clone lies one base off it. The hyperthyroidism patients were between 18 and 65 years old and newly diagnosed, with a disease duration of less than 2 months. Any patient with an uncontrolled infection, another autoimmune disease, pregnancy or lactation was excluded. Diagnoses relied on clinical symptoms, serum thyroxine and TRAb, thyroid ultrasound and orbital computed tomography. Blood from progressor patients was drawn when they were first diagnosed with hyperthyroidism, before any ophthalmopathy symptoms appeared. PBMCs were isolated from 7.5 to 10 ml of fresh peripheral blood by Ficoll-Paque density gradient centrifugation. Progressor patients were initially diagnosed with Graves' hyperthyroidism and developed ophthalmopathy during follow-up. Trizol reagent was used to extract total RNA, and RNA quality was then checked on an Agilent 2100 Bioanalyzer.

Sequenced sample: blood. This sequence uses TRBV2 and TRBJ2-6; the D gene is not confidently resolved. The receptor's source is a woman in her twenties or thirties with Graves' hyperthyroidism that later progressed to Graves' ophthalmopathy. Here the CDR3 is given as CASSEYVLTF. The nucleotides read TGTGCCAGCAGTGAATATGTCCTGACTTTC.